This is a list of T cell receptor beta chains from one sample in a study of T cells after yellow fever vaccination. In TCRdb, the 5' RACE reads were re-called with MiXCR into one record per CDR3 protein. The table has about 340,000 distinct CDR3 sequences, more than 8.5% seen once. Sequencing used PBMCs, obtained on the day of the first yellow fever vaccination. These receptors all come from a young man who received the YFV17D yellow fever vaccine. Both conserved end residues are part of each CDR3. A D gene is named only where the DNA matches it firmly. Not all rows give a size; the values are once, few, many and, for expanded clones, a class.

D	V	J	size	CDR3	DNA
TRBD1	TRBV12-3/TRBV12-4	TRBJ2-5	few	CASSPRDRRETQYF	TGTGCCAGCAGCCCGCGGGACAGGCGGGAGACCCAGTACTTC
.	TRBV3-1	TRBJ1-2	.	CASSQGSAGVGGYTF	TGTGCCAGCAGCCAGGGATCCGCAGGGGTCGGCGGCTACACCTTC
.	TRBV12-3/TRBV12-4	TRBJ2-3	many	CAVAGGQDTQYF	TGTGCCGTCGCCGGGGGCCAGGATACGCAGTATTTT
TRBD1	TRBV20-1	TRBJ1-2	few	CSAFRGHGYTF	TGCAGTGCTTTTAGGGGGCATGGCTACACCTTC
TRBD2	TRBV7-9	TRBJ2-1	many	CASSLLAGGPPFF	TGTGCCAGCAGCCTTCTAGCGGGGGGGCCCCCGTTCTTC
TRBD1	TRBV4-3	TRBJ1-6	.	CASSLLSGTGSNSPLHF	TGCGCCAGCAGCCTCCTCTCCGGGACAGGGAGTAATTCACCCCTCCACTTT
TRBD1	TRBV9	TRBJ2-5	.	CASSVGYRGLETQYF	TGTGCCAGCAGCGTCGGCTACAGGGGTTTAGAGACCCAGTACTTC
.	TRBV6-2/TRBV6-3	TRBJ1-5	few	CASSYLGGGQPQHF	TGTGCCAGCAGTTATTTGGGAGGAGGTCAGCCCCAGCATTTT
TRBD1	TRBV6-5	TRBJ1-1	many	CASSTGGTEAFF	TGTGCCAGCAGTACAGGGGGCACTGAAGCTTTCTTT
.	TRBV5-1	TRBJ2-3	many	CASSLSGTDTQYF	TGCGCCAGCAGCTTGTCCGGGACAGATACGCAGTATTTT
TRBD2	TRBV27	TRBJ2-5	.	CASSPQGLAGGYVKTQYF	TGTGCCAGCAGCCCGCAGGGACTAGCGGGGGGGTATGTTAAGACCCAGTACTTC
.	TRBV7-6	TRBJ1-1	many	CASSLDGDTEAFF	TGTGCCAGCAGCTTAGATGGGGACACTGAAGCTTTCTTT
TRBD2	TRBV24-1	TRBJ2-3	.	CATSASSGLTDTQYF	TGTGCCACCAGTGCTTCTAGCGGACTCACAGATACGCAGTATTTT
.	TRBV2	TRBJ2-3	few	CASIRVETDTQYF	TGTGCCAGCATCAGGGTGGAAACAGATACGCAGTATTTT
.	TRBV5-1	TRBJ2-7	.	CASRQDRYYEQYF	TGCGCCAGCAGACAGGACAGATACTACGAGCAGTACTTC
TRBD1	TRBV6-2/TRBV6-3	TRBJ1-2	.	CASSYSTTGGFYGYTF	TGTGCCAGCAGTTACTCGACTACAGGGGGCTTCTACGGCTACACCTTC
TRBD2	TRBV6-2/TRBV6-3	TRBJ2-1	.	CASSLAGAHRDEQFF	TGTGCCAGCAGTCTAGCGGGGGCCCACCGGGATGAGCAGTTCTTC
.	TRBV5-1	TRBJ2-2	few	CASSAGTGTGELFF	TGCGCCAGCAGCGCCGGGACTGGCACCGGGGAGCTGTTTTTT
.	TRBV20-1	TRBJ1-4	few	CSAKLGGGEKLFF	TGCAGTGCTAAACTTGGAGGGGGTGAAAAACTGTTTTTT
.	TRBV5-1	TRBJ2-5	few	CASSWTTGPFQETQYF	TGCGCCAGCAGCTGGACCACGGGACCCTTCCAAGAGACCCAGTACTTC
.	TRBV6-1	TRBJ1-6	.	CASTPSLGNSPLHF	TGTGCCAGCACTCCGTCCTTGGGAAATTCACCCCTCCACTTT
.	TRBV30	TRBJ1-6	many	CAWNVWGEDSPLHF	TGTGCCTGGAATGTCTGGGGTGAGGATTCACCCCTCCACTTT
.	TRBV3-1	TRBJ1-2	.	CASSPVGGAYGYTF	TGTGCCAGCAGCCCTGTTGGGGGGGCCTATGGCTACACCTTC
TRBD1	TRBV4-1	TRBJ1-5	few	CASSHPGTDQPQHF	TGCGCCAGCAGCCACCCCGGGACAGATCAGCCCCAGCATTTT
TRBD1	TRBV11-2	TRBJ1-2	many	CASSQDRGGGYTF	TGTGCCAGCAGCCAAGACAGGGGAGGTGGCTACACCTTC
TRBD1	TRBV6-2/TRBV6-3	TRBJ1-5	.	CASSYSSSDRGRGNQPQHF	TGTGCCAGCAGTTACTCATCCTCGGACAGGGGGCGAGGCAATCAGCCCCAGCATTTT
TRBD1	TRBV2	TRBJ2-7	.	CASRITGTGDEQYF	TGTGCCAGCAGGATAACCGGGACAGGGGACGAGCAGTACTTC
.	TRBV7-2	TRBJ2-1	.	CASSFDQDLYNEQFF	TGTGCCAGCAGCTTCGACCAGGACCTCTACAATGAGCAGTTCTTC
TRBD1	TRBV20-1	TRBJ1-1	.	CSARLRDRNTEAFF	TGCAGTGCTAGGCTAAGGGACAGGAACACTGAAGCTTTCTTT
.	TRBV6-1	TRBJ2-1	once	CASSRVVTGGNEQFF	TGTGCCAGCAGTAGGGTCGTGACAGGCGGTAATGAGCAGTTCTTC
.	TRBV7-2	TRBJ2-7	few	CASSLSRLTYEQYF	TGTGCCAGCAGCTTATCGCGGTTGACCTACGAGCAGTACTTC
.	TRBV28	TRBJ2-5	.	CASSRREGVRETQYF	TGTGCCAGCAGCCGCCGCGAAGGGGTTCGGGAGACCCAGTACTTC
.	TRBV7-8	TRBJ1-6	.	CASSREGVGSYNSPLHF	TGTGCCAGCAGCCGAGAGGGGGTTGGCTCCTATAATTCACCCCTCCACTTT
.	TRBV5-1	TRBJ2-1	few	CASSLSLSYNEQFF	TGCGCCAGCAGCTTATCCCTCTCCTACAATGAGCAGTTCTTC
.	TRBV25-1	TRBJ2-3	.	CASSEYVGTQYF	TGTGCCAGCAGTGAATATGTGGGTACGCAGTATTTT
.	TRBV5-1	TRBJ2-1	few	CASSLASGALEQFF	TGCGCCAGCAGCTTGGCTTCGGGGGCGCTTGAGCAGTTCTTC
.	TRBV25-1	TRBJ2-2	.	CASSEYFRAGELFF	TGTGCCAGCAGTGAATATTTCAGGGCCGGGGAGCTGTTTTTT
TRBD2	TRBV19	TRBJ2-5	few	CASTDRGGAKETQYF	TGTGCCAGTACCGACCGCGGGGGGGCAAAAGAGACCCAGTACTTC
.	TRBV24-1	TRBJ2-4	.	CATSDTGTGINIQYF	TGTGCCACCAGTGATACTGGGACGGGAATTAACATTCAGTACTTC
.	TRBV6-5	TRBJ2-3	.	CASSYSSGWRLGDTQYF	TGTGCCAGCAGTTACTCGAGCGGGTGGAGGTTGGGGGATACGCAGTATTTT
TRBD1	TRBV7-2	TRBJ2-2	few	CASTHRGRDGELFF	TGTGCCAGCACCCACAGGGGGCGAGACGGGGAGCTGTTTTTT
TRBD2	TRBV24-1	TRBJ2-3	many	CATSDISGGAPDTQYF	TGTGCCACCAGTGACATTAGCGGGGGGGCCCCAGATACGCAGTATTTT
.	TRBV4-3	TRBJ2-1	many	CASSQVGDSLRINEQFF	TGCGCCAGCAGCCAAGTAGGCGACAGTTTAAGGATAAATGAGCAGTTCTTC
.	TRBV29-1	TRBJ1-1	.	CSFRGGDTEAFF	TGCAGCTTCCGGGGGGGGGACACTGAAGCTTTCTTT
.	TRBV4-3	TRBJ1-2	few	CASSQVGGANYGYTF	TGCGCCAGCAGCCAAGTGGGGGGCGCCAACTATGGCTACACCTTC
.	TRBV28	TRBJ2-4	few	CASSLSGAKNIQYF	TGTGCCAGCAGTTTATCCGGGGCCAAAAACATTCAGTACTTC
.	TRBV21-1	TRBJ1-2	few	CASSNPYFGGYTF	TGTGCCAGCAGCAACCCATATTTCGGGGGCTACACCTTC
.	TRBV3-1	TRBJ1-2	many	CASSQDASGVGGYTF	TGTGCCAGCAGCCAAGATGCGAGTGGGGTAGGTGGCTACACCTTC
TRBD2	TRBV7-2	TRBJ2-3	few	CASSPRTSLNTQYF	TGTGCCAGCAGCCCCAGGACTAGTTTGAATACGCAGTATTTT
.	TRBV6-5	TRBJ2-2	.	CASAGELFF	TGTGCCAGCGCCGGGGAGCTGTTTTTT
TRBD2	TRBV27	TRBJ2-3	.	CASSLSKGLASITDTQYF	TGTGCCAGCAGTTTATCGAAGGGACTAGCGTCAATCACAGATACGCAGTATTTT